This TCR beta chain was sequenced in a study of identical twins. Findings of the study overall: Within cord blood, abundant beta clonotypes carried fewer insertions, but memory repertoires showed no such trend. Zero-insertion results could be subject to partial confounding by invariant MAIT and iNKT cells. In beta out-of-frame sequences, the excess sharing between twins was weaker.

Germline V lookup: CDR1 SQVTM, CDR2 ANQGSEA. This CDR3 spans 12 amino acids. V dropped 8 bases and J dropped 3 bases, with 10 bases sitting between them. This clonotype was seen at least ten times. Its antigen is currently unknown. Template switching supplied a universal primer site; unique molecular identifiers were carried on the cDNA. TCRdb itself ran the 5' RACE reads through MiXCR, one entry per CDR3 protein. The table shows about 720,000 distinct CDR3 sequences, with about 9.4% occurring only once. These data also featured in a second study, about yellow fever vaccine responses in identical twins.

The sequence was obtained from a young woman in good health. The sequencing input was PBMCs. The rearrangement links TRBV29-1 to TRBJ1-4, with a weak D call TRBD1 (6 bases). CDR3 DNA: TGCAGCCTCAAGGGGGCTAATGAAAAACTGTTTTTT. It is translated as CSLKGANEKLFF.